The text below deals with one T cell receptor beta chain. PCR primers comprised 60 Vbeta and 13 Jbeta primers. Repertoires were generated with immunoSEQ multiplex PCR, while TCRdb's copy carries only in-frame clones and drops some. The table has roughly 190,000 clones, about an eighth seen once. This specimen comes from a study of cytomegalovirus exposure and HLA in healthy donors. Trimming took 3 bases from V and 3 from J, leaving 11 bases between them. The CDR3 covers 14 residues. Germline-derived CDR1 and CDR2 are KGHSH and LQKENI. The rearrangement links TRBV18 to TRBJ1-2; D not certain. This sequence originates from a man aged 50 to 59 in good health and CMV-seropositive. Sequenced input: PBMCs. For the CDR3, the DNA is TGTGCCAGCTCACCCAAAGTGCGGGACTATGGCTACACCTTC. Protein sequence: CASSPKVRDYGYTF.